This T cell receptor (beta chain) derives from a study of neurological immune-mediated disorders. To note about this clonotype: A junction boundary mismatches the germline segment, possibly from a read error.

Germline V gene lookup returns CDR1 KGHDR and CDR2 SFDVKD. The CDR3 consists of 13 residues. TCRdb reprocessed the 5' RACE reads with MiXCR, giving one entry per CDR3 protein. The sample lists approximately 30,000 distinct CDR3 sequences; roughly 21% were seen once. Material for sequencing was PBMCs. The chain has TRBV24-1 and TRBJ2-7; a possible D gene is TRBD2 (6 bases). The clonotype originates from a woman aged 60-70 years in good health. The CDR3 sequence is CATGDGSSYEQYF. CDR3 sequence (DNA): TGTGCCACCGGTGACGGGAGCTCCTACGAGCAGTACTTC.